This T cell receptor (beta chain) was sequenced for a study of post-analysis software for immune sequencing data. Study at large: Relapsing-remitting, secondary progressive and progressive-relapsing courses of multiple sclerosis were included.

The library was made from cDNA and included unique molecular identifiers. Input amounts of 1 to 10 million T cells were used. These gave 500,000 or so cDNA molecules, so each molecule approximated one T cell. TCRdb reprocessed the PCR reads via MiXCR and lists one record per CDR3 protein. In the table there are around 500,000 distinct CDR3 sequences, under 40% of which are singletons. Broader study findings: Under the F measure, samples that were prepared in one batch clustered strongly together. Versus controls, multiple sclerosis patients showed significantly lower diversity (normalized Chao1). TRBV5-6, TRBV5-1 and TRBV20-1 were among 4 or 5 TRBV segments more frequent in patients than controls.

This clonotype was seen a handful of times. The antigen is unknown. With 5 bases removed from V and 0 bases from J, the gap between germline ends came to 13 bases. This CDR3 is 15 amino acids long. CDR1 is MNHEY and CDR2 is SVGAGI in the germline V gene. V usage is TRBV6-5 and J usage is TRBJ2-5; D gene ambiguous. The sample comprised blood. The receptor comes from a girl aged 2-17 years with multiple sclerosis. The CDR3 region has the DNA TGTGCCAGCAGTCCCCGGGCCTCCAACCAAGAGACCCAGTACTTC. This codes for CASSPRASNQETQYF.